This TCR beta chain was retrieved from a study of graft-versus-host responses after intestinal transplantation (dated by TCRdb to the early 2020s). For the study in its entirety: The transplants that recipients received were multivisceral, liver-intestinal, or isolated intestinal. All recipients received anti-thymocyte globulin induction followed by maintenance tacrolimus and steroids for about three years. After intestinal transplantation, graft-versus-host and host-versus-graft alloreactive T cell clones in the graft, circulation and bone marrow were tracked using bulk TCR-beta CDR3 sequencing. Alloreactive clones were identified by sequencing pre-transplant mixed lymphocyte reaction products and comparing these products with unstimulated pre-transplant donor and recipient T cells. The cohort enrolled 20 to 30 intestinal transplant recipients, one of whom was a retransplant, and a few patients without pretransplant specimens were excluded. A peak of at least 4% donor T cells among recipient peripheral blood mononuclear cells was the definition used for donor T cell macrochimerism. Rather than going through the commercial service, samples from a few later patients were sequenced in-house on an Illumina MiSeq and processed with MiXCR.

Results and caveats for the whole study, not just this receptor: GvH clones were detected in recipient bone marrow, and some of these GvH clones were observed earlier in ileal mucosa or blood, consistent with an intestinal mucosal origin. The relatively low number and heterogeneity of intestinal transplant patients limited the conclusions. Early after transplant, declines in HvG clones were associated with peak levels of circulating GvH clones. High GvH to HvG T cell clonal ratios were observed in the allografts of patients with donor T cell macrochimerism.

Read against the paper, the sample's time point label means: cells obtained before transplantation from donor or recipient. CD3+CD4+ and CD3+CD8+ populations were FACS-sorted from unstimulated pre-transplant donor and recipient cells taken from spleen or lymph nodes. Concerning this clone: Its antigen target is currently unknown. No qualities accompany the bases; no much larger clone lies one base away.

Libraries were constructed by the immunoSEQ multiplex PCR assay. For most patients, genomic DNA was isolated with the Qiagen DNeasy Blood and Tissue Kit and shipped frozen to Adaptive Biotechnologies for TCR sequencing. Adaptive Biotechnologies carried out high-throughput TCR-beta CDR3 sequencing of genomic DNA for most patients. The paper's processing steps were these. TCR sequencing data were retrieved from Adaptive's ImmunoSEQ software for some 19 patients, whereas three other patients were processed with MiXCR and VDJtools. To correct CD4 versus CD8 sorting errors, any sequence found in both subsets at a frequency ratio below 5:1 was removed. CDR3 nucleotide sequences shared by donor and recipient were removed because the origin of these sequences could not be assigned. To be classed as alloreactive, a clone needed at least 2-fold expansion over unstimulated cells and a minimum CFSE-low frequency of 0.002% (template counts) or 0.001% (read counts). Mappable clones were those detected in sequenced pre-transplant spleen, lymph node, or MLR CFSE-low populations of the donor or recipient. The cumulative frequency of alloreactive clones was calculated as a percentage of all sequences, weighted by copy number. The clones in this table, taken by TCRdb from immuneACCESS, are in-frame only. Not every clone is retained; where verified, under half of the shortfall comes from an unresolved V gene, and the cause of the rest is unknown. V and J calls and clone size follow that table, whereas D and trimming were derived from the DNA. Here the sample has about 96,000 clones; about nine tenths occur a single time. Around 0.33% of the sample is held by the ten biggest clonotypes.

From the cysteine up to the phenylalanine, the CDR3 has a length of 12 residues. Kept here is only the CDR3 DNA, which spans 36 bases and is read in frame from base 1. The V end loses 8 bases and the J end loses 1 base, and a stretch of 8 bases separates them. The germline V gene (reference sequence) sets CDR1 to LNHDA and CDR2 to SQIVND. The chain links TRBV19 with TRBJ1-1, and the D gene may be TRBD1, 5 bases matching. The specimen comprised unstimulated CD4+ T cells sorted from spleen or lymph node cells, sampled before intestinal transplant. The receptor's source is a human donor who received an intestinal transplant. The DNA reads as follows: TGTGCCAGTCAGAGGGGGAACACTGAAGCTTTCTTT. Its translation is CASQRGNTEAFF. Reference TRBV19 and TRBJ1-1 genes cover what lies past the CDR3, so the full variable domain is DGGITQSPKYLFRKEGQNVTLSCEQNLNHDAMYWYRQDPGQGLRLIYYSQIVNDFQKGDIAEGYSVSREKKESFPLTVTSAQKNPTAFYLCASQRGNTEAFFGQGTRLTVV.